This T cell receptor beta chain was recovered during a study of cytomegalovirus exposure and HLA in healthy donors. Study background: A subsequent analysis reported that the roughly 130 validation repertoires were produced on the same platform that had also been used for the 600 to 800 first-cohort repertoires. Study results and limitations: Rarity held for most TCR sequences, but there were some public TCRs that occurred in many donors. The study designated fewer than 200 TCR beta chains cytomegalovirus-associated.

TCRdb's copy holds only in-frame clones and misses some; the assay was immunoSEQ multiplex PCR. The sample includes approximately 170,000 clones, about four fifths of them seen just once. The germline V gene has CDR1 LGHNA and CDR2 YSLEER. With 0 bases clipped from V and 0 bases from J, the junction kept 4 bases outside the gene matches. CDR3 length: 18 residues. A note on this clone: Its matching antigen is unknown.

The source of this sequence is a man aged 30-40 years in good health and CMV-seropositive. V is TRBV4-3 and J is TRBJ2-5; 13 bases fit TRBD2. Material for sequencing was PBMCs. CDR3 coding DNA: TGCGCCAGCAGCCAAGATACACTAGCGGGGGGGGACCAAGAGACCCAGTACTTC. Amino acid sequence: CASSQDTLAGGDQETQYF.